This TCR beta chain appears in the sequencing data of a study of blood T cells in healthy people across ages. V was clipped by 4 bases and J by 5 bases, with 19 bases between them. CDR1 SGHNT and CDR2 YYREEE come from the germline V gene (reference sequence). The CDR3 has 15 residues. This clonotype was counted a few times. Its antigen is currently unknown. The study, taken as a whole, reports: Comparison with aged donors showed that long-lived donors had more naive CD4+ cells and higher diversity. Age brought a roughly linear fall in TCR beta diversity measured per million T cells.

Primed by a sample-barcoded 5' primer and a J-beta primer mix, a second PCR proceeded for 7 to 11 cycles. TCRdb itself ran the 5' RACE reads through MiXCR, one entry per CDR3 protein. The data show 1.5 million to 2 million distinct CDR3 sequences, about 35% seen once. The sequenced material came from blood. The TCR was taken from a woman in her thirties in good health. This chain links TRBV5-4 with TRBJ2-7; perhaps TRBD2 as D (6 bases). This CDR3 reads CASSLGGIANDEQYF. The CDR3 DNA sequence: TGTGCCAGCAGCCTGGGGGGAATAGCGAACGACGAGCAGTACTTC.